This T cell receptor beta chain was recorded in a study of blood T cell repertoires in COVID-19. Germline V gives CDR1 LGHDT, CDR2 YNNKEL (reference sequence). The V segment lost 1 base and the J segment 10 bases; nucleotides outside the gene matches: 9. The CDR3 is made up of 16 amino acids. Clones were sequenced by immunoSEQ multiplex PCR, and TCRdb holds only the in-frame ones, with some missing. The sample has some 99,000 clones, roughly 86% seen once. J is TRBJ2-1 and V is TRBV3-1 (or the pseudogene TRBV3-2), with TRBD2 identical over 11 bases. This TCR came from a woman in her sixties in a cohort sampled during active or convalescent COVID-19. The sample was peripheral blood. The CDR3 region is CASSQARVAGGEEQFF. As DNA, the CDR3 is TGTGCCAGCAGCCAAGCGAGGGTAGCGGGGGGGGAGGAGCAGTTCTTC.